The rows below give T cell receptor beta chains drawn from one sample of a study of T cell changes during pregnancy in multiple sclerosis. Using immunoSEQ multiplex PCR, the repertoire was profiled, and TCRdb retains in-frame clones only, with some absent. The repertoire holds 45,000 to 60,000 clones, 75% to 90% seen once, with 6.5% to 8.5% in the top ten. This specimen was CD8+ T cells from peripheral blood mononuclear cells, taken in the second trimester of pregnancy. These receptors all stem from a female donor with multiple sclerosis, enrolled in a pregnancy study. The CDR3 runs from the conserved cysteine through the conserved F or W. A D gene is named only where the DNA matches it firmly. Some rows mark clone size as missing; the rest say once, few, many or name a class of expanded clone.

D	size	V	J	CDR3	DNA
NA	NA	TRBV6-6	TRBJ1-1	CASPSGMNTEAFF	TGTGCCAGCCCCTCGGGTATGAACACTGAAGCTTTCTTT
TRBD1	NA	TRBV11-2	TRBJ2-4	CASSLGTGDAKNIQYF	TGTGCCAGCAGCTTAGGGACAGGGGACGCCAAAAACATTCAGTACTTC
NA	few	TRBV4-2	TRBJ2-2	CASSQDLVSGELFF	TGTGCCAGCAGCCAAGATTTAGTCTCCGGGGAGCTGTTTTTT
NA	NA	TRBV27	TRBJ1-1	CASIAGSKYTEAFF	TGTGCCAGCATTGCAGGGTCAAAGTACACTGAAGCTTTCTTT
NA	once	TRBV15	TRBJ2-1	CATSREQTYNEQFF	TGTGCCACCAGCAGAGAACAGACATACAATGAGCAGTTCTTC
NA	NA	TRBV7-9	TRBJ2-7	CASSLPDRSTYEQYF	TGTGCCAGCAGCCTCCCGGACAGATCGACCTACGAGCAGTACTTC
TRBD1	NA	TRBV25-1	TRBJ1-2	CASNDETGEGHGYTF	TGTGCCAGCAACGACGAGACAGGGGAGGGCCATGGCTACACCTTC
NA	NA	TRBV7-9	TRBJ2-1	CASSLDPQQRFF	TGTGCCAGCAGCTTAGATCCGCAACAACGATTCTTC
TRBD2	NA	TRBV6-4	TRBJ2-6	CASSPFGLAGAGGANVLTF	TGTGCCAGCAGTCCCTTCGGACTAGCGGGAGCGGGTGGGGCCAACGTCCTGACTTTC
NA	NA	TRBV6-1	TRBJ1-6	CASSERASSGYSPLHF	TGTGCCAGCAGTGAAAGGGCAAGTAGCGGATACTCACCCCTCCACTTT
TRBD2	NA	TRBV5-6	TRBJ2-1	CASSWGLAGVLNEQFF	TGTGCCAGCAGCTGGGGACTAGCGGGGGTCCTCAATGAGCAGTTCTTC
NA	many	TRBV25-1	TRBJ1-3	CASSSERAGNTIYF	TGTGCCAGCAGTAGTGAGAGGGCTGGAAACACCATATATTTT
NA	once	TRBV5-6	TRBJ2-7	CASSWGDFTYEQYF	TGTGCCAGCAGCTGGGGGGACTTCACCTACGAGCAGTACTTC
NA	NA	TRBV28	TRBJ1-1	CASSPQGLWAEAFF	TGTGCCAGCAGTCCGCAGGGTCTTTGGGCTGAAGCTTTCTTT
NA	NA	TRBV19	TRBJ2-1	CASSIGGLTYNEQFF	TGTGCCAGTAGTATCGGGGGGCTTACCTACAATGAGCAGTTCTTC
NA	NA	TRBV18	TRBJ2-7	CAVREVTYEQYF	TGTGCGGTGAGGGAAGTAACCTACGAGCAGTACTTC
TRBD1	NA	TRBV27	TRBJ1-1	CASSLQGGNTEAFF	TGTGCCAGCAGTCTACAGGGGGGGAACACTGAAGCTTTCTTT
NA	once	TRBV7-9	TRBJ1-1	CASSLVGGEATEAFF	TGTGCCAGCAGCTTAGTAGGGGGAGAGGCCACTGAAGCTTTCTTT
NA	NA	TRBV30	TRBJ1-2	CAWSGGPSYGYTF	TGTGCCTGGAGTGGCGGGCCGAGCTATGGCTACACCTTC
NA	NA	TRBV12-5	TRBJ1-4	CASATATNEKLFF	TGTGCTAGTGCTACAGCCACTAATGAAAAACTGTTTTTT
NA	NA	TRBV21-1	TRBJ1-2	CASSTLSGTGPYGYTF	TGTGCCAGCAGCACCCTTTCCGGGACAGGGCCCTATGGCTACACCTTC
NA	NA	TRBV9	TRBJ1-2	CASSASISGIGNGYTF	TGTGCCAGCAGCGCTAGTATTTCAGGGATAGGTAATGGCTACACCTTC
TRBD1	NA	TRBV19	TRBJ1-2	CASGQGAYGYTF	TGTGCCAGTGGGCAGGGGGCGTATGGCTACACCTTC
NA	NA	TRBV19	TRBJ1-1	CAVRPWAGMNTEAFF	TGTGCCGTACGGCCTTGGGCCGGTATGAACACTGAAGCTTTCTTT
TRBD2	once	TRBV2	TRBJ2-2	CATLRTSATGELFF	TGTGCCACCCTACGGACTAGCGCAACCGGGGAGCTGTTTTTT
TRBD1	NA	TRBV7-9	TRBJ2-3	CASSPRTGRKTDTQYF	TGTGCCAGCAGCCCCCGGACAGGGAGGAAGACAGATACGCAGTATTTT
NA	NA	TRBV11-2	TRBJ2-3	CASSLVGADTDTQYF	TGTGCCAGCAGCTTGGTGGGGGCCGACACAGATACGCAGTATTTT
TRBD1	NA	TRBV28	TRBJ2-7	CASSFPREDRASRSAYEQYF	TGTGCCAGCAGTTTCCCTAGGGAGGACAGGGCTTCCCGATCCGCCTACGAGCAGTACTTC
NA	NA	TRBV6-4	TRBJ2-2	CASSAGGDTGELFF	TGTGCCAGCAGTGCAGGTGGTGACACCGGGGAGCTGTTTTTT
NA	NA	TRBV6-5	TRBJ1-2	CASSYYQGAEGYTF	TGTGCCAGCAGTTATTATCAGGGCGCGGAAGGCTACACCTTC
NA	NA	TRBV7-9	TRBJ1-1	CASSFGTPAEAFF	TGTGCCAGCAGTTTCGGGACTCCCGCTGAAGCTTTCTTT
NA	NA	TRBV19	TRBJ1-1	CASLVGGEDTEAFF	TGTGCCAGTTTGGTTGGGGGGGAGGACACTGAAGCTTTCTTT
NA	NA	TRBV5-5	TRBJ1-5	CASSLFMEENQPQHF	TGTGCCAGCAGCTTGTTTATGGAGGAAAATCAGCCCCAGCATTTT
TRBD1	NA	TRBV7-9	TRBJ1-1	CASSSTTGWVTEAFF	TGTGCCAGCAGCTCAACGACAGGGTGGGTCACTGAAGCTTTCTTT
NA	NA	TRBV4-1	TRBJ2-7	CASSQRNRAYEQYF	TGCGCCAGCAGCCAAAGAAACAGAGCCTACGAGCAGTACTTC
TRBD2	NA	TRBV5-4	TRBJ2-2	CASSEATSGGNTGELFF	TGTGCCAGCAGCGAAGCGACTAGCGGGGGAAACACCGGGGAGCTGTTTTTT
TRBD1	NA	TRBV5-6	TRBJ2-2	CASSFSGGEYGELFF	TGTGCCAGCAGCTTTTCAGGGGGCGAGTACGGGGAGCTGTTTTTT
TRBD1	NA	TRBV28	TRBJ2-2	CASSLGLDRGYDTGELFF	TGTGCCAGCAGTTTAGGACTCGACAGGGGGTATGACACCGGGGAGCTGTTTTTT
NA	once	TRBV19	TRBJ1-5	CASRIGHQPQHF	TGTGCCAGTAGGATCGGTCATCAGCCCCAGCATTTT
TRBD2	NA	TRBV5-4	TRBJ2-5	CASSSGLAGGPQETQYF	TGTGCCAGCAGCTCGGGACTAGCGGGGGGGCCTCAAGAGACCCAGTACTTC
NA	few	TRBV4-2	TRBJ2-7	CASSQNRENPYEQYF	TGTGCCAGCAGCCAGAACAGGGAAAACCCCTACGAGCAGTACTTC
TRBD2	NA	TRBV9	TRBJ2-3	CASSGTSGGPSDTQYF	TGTGCCAGCAGCGGGACTAGCGGGGGTCCGTCAGATACGCAGTATTTT
NA	NA	TRBV7-9	TRBJ2-2	CASRLGQGELFF	TGTGCCAGCAGACTAGGACAGGGGGAGCTGTTTTTT
TRBD1	NA	TRBV7-6	TRBJ2-2	CASSPGQGTFSGELFF	TGTGCCAGCAGCCCAGGACAGGGGACGTTTTCCGGGGAGCTGTTTTTT
TRBD2	NA	TRBV11-2	TRBJ2-1	CASSLDGLAGYNEQFF	TGTGCCAGCAGCTTAGACGGACTAGCGGGGTACAATGAGCAGTTCTTC
NA	NA	TRBV5-4	TRBJ2-6	CASSLEGSGANVLTF	TGTGCCAGCAGCTTGGAGGGGTCTGGGGCCAACGTCCTGACTTTC
TRBD1	NA	TRBV9	TRBJ2-1	CASSVGTDNEQFF	TGTGCCAGCAGCGTGGGGACAGACAATGAGCAGTTCTTC
TRBD2	once	TRBV9	TRBJ2-1	CASSGTSGGRSYNEQFF	TGTGCCAGCAGCGGTACTAGCGGGGGGCGCTCCTACAATGAGCAGTTCTTC
TRBD1	NA	TRBV30	TRBJ2-7	CAWSGVVWTGGSYEQYF	TGTGCCTGGAGTGGAGTGGTTTGGACAGGGGGATCCTACGAGCAGTACTTC
NA	NA	TRBV7-9	TRBJ1-5	CASSMEDSSNQPQHF	TGTGCCAGCAGCATGGAAGACAGCAGCAATCAGCCCCAGCATTTT
TRBD1	NA	TRBV19	TRBJ2-3	CASSMGQGAADTQYF	TGTGCCAGTAGTATGGGCCAGGGGGCGGCAGATACGCAGTATTTT
NA	NA	TRBV19	TRBJ1-5	CASSIEDSSNQPQHF	TGTGCCAGTAGTATCGAGGACAGCAGCAATCAGCCCCAGCATTTT
NA	medium-sized	TRBV29-1	TRBJ2-7	CSVELGQTYEQYF	TGCAGCGTTGAGCTAGGACAGACCTACGAGCAGTACTTC